This T cell receptor beta chain is drawn from a study of cytomegalovirus exposure and HLA in healthy donors. V was clipped by 4 bases and J by 2 bases; unmatched bases: 2. The CDR3 is 15 residues long. The germline CDR1 and CDR2 sequences are SNHLY and FYNNEI. PCR amplification relied on 60 Vbeta primers (plus 13 Jbeta primers). Repertoires were generated with immunoSEQ multiplex PCR, while TCRdb's copy carries only in-frame clones and drops some. The table includes around 84,000 clones, 70% to 85% detected once. The sample taken for sequencing was PBMCs. The sequence was obtained from a human donor in good health. The chain couples TRBV2 to TRBJ2-7; TRBD2 matches 13 bases. The CDR3 protein is CASSVGTSGAYEQYF. CDR3 DNA sequence: TGTGCCAGCAGTGTCGGGACTAGCGGGGCCTACGAGCAGTACTTC.